This TCR beta chain was recovered during a study of blood T cell repertoires in COVID-19. About the study: Acute and convalescent COVID-19 specimens originated in the United States, Italy and Spain. From T cells, B-cell-depleted T cells, or PBMCs came the material, which was cDNA or gDNA.

The germline V gene encodes CDR1 SGHAT and CDR2 FQNNGV. The CDR3 has 16 residues. The V end was cut by 7 bases, the J end by 5 bases, with 23 bases between. In the authors' workflow: The assay estimated nucleated cells by amplifying reference gene primers. Profiling relied on immunoSEQ multiplex PCR, and the TCRdb table lists in-frame clones only, not all of them. The V and J calls and the clone size are those of that table, but D and trimming were determined from the DNA. The table records roughly 300,000 clones, 80% to 90% of them present only once. Sequences were obtained from peripheral blood. This TCR derives from a woman aged 45-65 years who had recovered from COVID-19. This chain links TRBV11-2 with TRBJ1-1; D gene uncertain. The CDR3 DNA reads as TGTGCCAGCAAACCTCCGTACGGCAGGAATGGAACTGAAGCTTTCTTT. Translated, it gives CASKPPYGRNGTEAFF.